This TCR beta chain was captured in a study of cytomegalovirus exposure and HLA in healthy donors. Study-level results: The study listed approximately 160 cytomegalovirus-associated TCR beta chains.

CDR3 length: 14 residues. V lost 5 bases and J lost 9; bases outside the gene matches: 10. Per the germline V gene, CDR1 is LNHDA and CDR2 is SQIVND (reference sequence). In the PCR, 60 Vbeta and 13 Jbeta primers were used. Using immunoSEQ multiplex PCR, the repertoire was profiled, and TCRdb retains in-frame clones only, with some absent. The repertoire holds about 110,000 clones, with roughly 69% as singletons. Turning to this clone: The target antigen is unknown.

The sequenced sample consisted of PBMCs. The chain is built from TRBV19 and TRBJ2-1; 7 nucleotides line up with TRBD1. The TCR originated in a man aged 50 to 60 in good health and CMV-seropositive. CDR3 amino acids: CASSPTQQGIEQFF. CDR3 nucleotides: TGTGCCAGTAGTCCCACACAACAGGGGATTGAGCAGTTCTTC.